The present TCR beta chain was sequenced within a study of T-cell memory formation after mild COVID-19. TCRdb re-called the 5' RACE reads through MiXCR, storing one row per CDR3 protein. The table includes a few hundred thousand distinct CDR3 sequences, under 25% detected once. The sequenced sample consisted of PBMCs or a T cell subset sorted from them (not recorded which). This clonotype originated in a man between 18 and 35 years old who had mild COVID-19 (a few samples of this study predate the infection). Cell type and time point are not known.

This CDR3 is CSARDRREVVNTEAFF. CDR3 DNA: TGCAGTGCTAGAGATCGGAGAGAGGTTGTGAACACTGAAGCTTTCTTT. The chain recombines TRBV20-1 with TRBJ1-1; no reliable D call. With 0 bases removed from V and 0 bases from J, the gap between germline ends came to 14 bases. Germline V lookup: CDR1 DFQATT, CDR2 SNEGSKA (reference sequence). The CDR3 sequence is 16 residues long.